Listed here are 28 T cell receptor beta chains from one sample, sequenced in a study of T cell responses to AZD1222 COVID-19 vaccine. Here immunoSEQ multiplex PCR was the method, and the copy in TCRdb shows in-frame clones only, minus some. The table has about 90,000 clones, roughly 90% seen once. Sequences were derived from peripheral blood, sampled 28 days after the second AZD1222 dose. Receptors originate from an adult who received the AZD1222 COVID-19 vaccine.

There are a few counts of this clone. This rearrangement joins TRBV6-2 or TRBV6-3 to TRBJ1-4; maybe TRBD1 (5 bases). The CDR3 totals 14 residues. Germline V gene data show CDR1 as MNHEY and CDR2 as SVGEGT. The germline V and J ends were trimmed by 6 bases and 8 bases, with 16 bases remaining between them. CDR3 DNA: TGTGCCAGCAGCCACGGAGGGGAAGGCGAAAAACTGTTTTTT. As protein: CASSHGGEGEKLFF.

The genes are TRBV27 and TRBJ1-1, with unresolved D. Trimming cost V 2 bases and J 6 bases, with 4 bases left between them. The germline gives CDR1 MNHEY, CDR2 SMNVEV (reference sequence). The CDR3 extends over 11 amino acids. Here the CDR3 DNA reads TGTGCCAGCAGTTTAGGCGCTGAAGCTTTCTTT. It is translated as CASSLGAEAFF.

The DNA for the CDR3 is TGTGCCAGCAGTTACTCCCTTAGCGGGGTGGAAGAGACCCAGTACTTC. The encoded protein is CASSYSLSGVEETQYF. The chain couples TRBV6-2 or TRBV6-3 to TRBJ2-5; 8 positions match TRBD2. CDR1 MNHEY and CDR2 SVGEGT come from the germline V gene. V was clipped by 0 bases and J by 3 bases; unmatched bases: 6. CDR3 length: 16 residues.

The chain combines TRBV24-1 with TRBJ2-3; 8 nucleotides line up with TRBD1. V was pared by 1 base and J by 2 bases, with 4 bases of the junction left unmatched. Germline loops: CDR1 KGHDR, CDR2 SFDVKD. The CDR3 contains 16 residues. The CDR3 loop is CATSDFRTGNTDTQYF. Here the CDR3 DNA reads TGTGCCACCAGTGATTTTCGGACAGGGAACACAGATACGCAGTATTTT.

The chain recombines TRBV30 with TRBJ2-5, with D possibly TRBD2 on 6 matching bases. Trimming removed 4 bases at V and 5 bases at J, with 17 bases between. This CDR3 has 14 amino acids. Germline assignment: CDR1 GTSNPN and CDR2 SVGIG (reference sequence). This chain's CDR3 is CAWKGAEGGETQYF. CDR3 coding DNA: TGTGCCTGGAAAGGGGCGGAGGGCGGGGAGACCCAGTACTTC. Together with reference TRBV30 and TRBJ2-5, the CDR3 gives the full variable domain: SQTIHQWPATLVQPVGSPLSLECTVEGTSNPNLYWYRQAAGRGLQLLFYSVGIGQISSEVPQNLSASRPQDRQFILSSKKLLLSDSGFYLCAWKGAEGGETQYFGPGTRLLVL.

This sequence joins TRBV9 and TRBJ2-3, with 9 bases lining up with TRBD2. Germline CDR1 and CDR2: SGDLS and YYNGEE. V was clipped by 1 base and J by 1 base; unmatched bases: 4. The CDR3 loop spans 16 amino acids. The CDR3 protein is CASSVQAGGGTDTQYF. In nucleotides, the CDR3 is TGTGCCAGCAGCGTACAGGCGGGGGGGGGCACAGATACGCAGTATTTT.

The gene calls are TRBV5-1 and TRBJ2-5, with D unresolved. Germline V gene sequence: CDR1 SGHRS, CDR2 YFSETQ. CDR3 length equals 14 residues. With 6 bases removed from V and 1 base from J, the gap between germline ends came to 13 bases. The CDR3 bases are TGCGCCAGCACTAGAAACCTCCTCCAAGAGACCCAGTACTTC. It yields the protein CASTRNLLQETQYF.

The V gene is TRBV5-6, the J gene TRBJ2-3; D remains ambiguous. Germline assignment: CDR1 SGHDT and CDR2 YYEEEE. V was trimmed by 0 bases and J by 0 bases, leaving 5 bases between them. This CDR3 is 14 amino acids long. In DNA form, the CDR3 reads TGTGCCAGCAGCTTGGTGAGAAGCACAGATACGCAGTATTTT. It specifies CASSLVRSTDTQYF.

This chain uses TRBV6-2 or TRBV6-3 with TRBJ1-2; TRBD1 agrees at 7 bases. The CDR3 runs to 13 residues. Germline CDR1 and CDR2: MNHEY and SVGEGT. J was trimmed by 6 bases and V by 5 bases; bases with no gene match: 6. This CDR3 is CASSRQGSDGYTF. As DNA, the CDR3 is TGTGCCAGCAGTCGACAGGGCTCGGATGGCTACACCTTC.

This chain uses TRBV2 with TRBJ2-5, with a tentative D call TRBD1 (6 bases). V lost 7 bases to trimming and J lost 5 bases, with 14 bases between them. The length of the CDR3 is 13 residues. CDR1 and CDR2 from the germline V gene are SNHLY and FYNNEI. The CDR3 here is CASTRGVGETQYF. For the CDR3, the DNA is TGTGCCAGCACCAGGGGAGTAGGGGAGACCCAGTACTTC. Full variable domain (missing parts from reference TRBV2 and TRBJ2-5): EPEVTQTPSHQVTQMGQEVILRCVPISNHLYFYWYRQILGQKVEFLVSFYNNEISEKSEIFDDQFSVERPDGSNFTLKIRSTKLEDSAMYFCASTRGVGETQYFGPGTRLLVL.

The chain uses TRBV27 and TRBJ2-2; D assignment may be TRBD1 or TRBD2 (6 bases each). V was clipped by 5 bases and J by 3 bases, with 19 bases between them. Germline CDR1 reads MNHEY; CDR2 reads SMNVEV (reference sequence). The length of the CDR3 is 17 residues. The CDR3, as DNA: TGTGCCAGCAGTCCCTCCAGGGGCGGGAAGGACACCGGGGAGCTGTTTTTT. Translation: CASSPSRGGKDTGELFF.

The chain is built from TRBV28 and TRBJ2-7; 11 bases fit TRBD2. The J segment lost 0 bases and the V segment lost 5 bases, leaving 3 bases of the junction unmatched. Germline loops: CDR1 MDHEN, CDR2 SYDVKM. This CDR3 has 15 residues. The CDR3 nucleotides read TGTGCCAGCAGTGTCACTAGCGGGAGCTCCTACGAGCAGTACTTC. This sequence encodes CASSVTSGSSYEQYF.

The chain recombines TRBV10-1 with TRBJ2-7; 7 nucleotides agree with TRBD1. V was clipped by 3 bases and J by 2 bases; unmatched bases: 4. Germline V lookup: CDR1 WNHNN, CDR2 SYGVQD (reference sequence). The CDR3 length is 14 residues. The CDR3 sequence is CASSEADRTYEQYF. In DNA form, the CDR3 reads TGCGCCAGCAGTGAAGCGGACAGGACCTACGAGCAGTACTTC.

This clone was seen just once. The rearrangement links TRBV10-3 to TRBJ2-3, with D unresolved. This CDR3 has 14 residues. CDR1 is ENHRY and CDR2 is SYGVKD in the germline V gene. V was trimmed by 7 bases and J by 4 bases, leaving 15 bases between them. The CDR3 DNA sequence: TGTGCCATCACCATACCTATCCTCGCAGATACGCAGTATTTT. This encodes CAITIPILADTQYF.

The chain has TRBV1 and TRBJ2-7. TRBV1 is an annotated pseudogene. The CDR3 loop spans 16 amino acids. The CDR3 nucleotides read TGCACCAGCAGCCAAGGGGATAGTAAGGGCCACTACGAGCAGTACTTC. This codes for CTSSQGDSKGHYEQYF.

V gene TRBV4-3 combines with J gene TRBJ1-1; TRBD1 matches 8 bases. Trimming at V came to 0 bases and at J to 4 bases, leaving 16 bases not matched to a gene. CDR3 length equals 19 residues. Germline loops: CDR1 LGHNA, CDR2 YSLEER. The CDR3 reads CASSQDWLDRAAWGTEAFF. DNA for the CDR3: TGCGCCAGCAGCCAAGATTGGCTGGACAGGGCGGCATGGGGCACTGAAGCTTTCTTT.

This chain links TRBV7-2 with TRBJ2-1; maybe TRBD2 (5 bases). Germline CDR1 SGHTA, CDR2 FQGNSA. V lost 5 bases and J 1 base, leaving 12 bases between the germline ends. This CDR3 comprises 15 residues. CDR3 DNA sequence: TGTGCCAGCAGCCCCCAAAGCGGATCCTACAATGAGCAGTTCTTC. This translates into CASSPQSGSYNEQFF.

The chain links TRBV3-1 (or the pseudogene TRBV3-2) to TRBJ1-5; 9 bases line up with TRBD1. The CDR3 runs to 13 residues. Germline V gene lookup returns CDR1 LGHDT and CDR2 YNNKEL (reference sequence). Germline trimming cut 6 bases from V and 5 bases from J; bases unmatched to any gene: 2. The CDR3 DNA sequence: TGTGCCAGCAGTCGGGACAGGGATCAGCCCCAGCATTTT. Its protein product is CASSRDRDQPQHF.

The chain has TRBV9 and TRBJ1-1, with 7 bases that match TRBD1. In germline, CDR1 is SGDLS, CDR2 YYNGEE. This CDR3 has 12 residues. After removal of 0 bases from V and 8 bases from J, the junction contained 1 base not matched to a gene. CDR3 nucleotide sequence: TGTGCCAGCAGCGTAGGGACAGGAGAAGCTTTCTTT. It codes for CASSVGTGEAFF.

The rearrangement joins TRBV24-1 to TRBJ2-3; perhaps TRBD2 as D (6 bases). The V and J ends lost 4 bases and 8 bases respectively, with 9 bases between them. The germline gives CDR1 KGHDR, CDR2 SFDVKD. The CDR3 covers 12 residues. CDR3 DNA: TGTGCCACCAGTGACCACGGGGGTACGCAGTATTTT. Amino acid sequence: CATSDHGGTQYF.

The V and J genes are TRBV2 and TRBJ1-5; no definite D call. V lost 0 bases to trimming and J lost 6 bases, with 15 bases between them. CDR3 length: 16 amino acids. The germline gives CDR1 SNHLY, CDR2 FYNNEI. CDR3 sequence: CASSEAPPEMGQPQHF. In DNA, the CDR3 is TGTGCCAGCAGTGAAGCGCCCCCAGAAATGGGTCAGCCCCAGCATTTT.

The sample holds a few counts of this clone. This chain joins TRBV25-1 and TRBJ2-2; the match to TRBD1 covers 9 bases. Germline assignment: CDR1 MGHDK and CDR2 SYGVNS. Trimming cost V 3 bases and J 7 bases; bases outside gene matches: 9. CDR3 length: 16 amino acids. The CDR3 sequence: CASSDSGQGWGGELFF. The CDR3 DNA sequence: TGTGCCAGCAGTGATTCGGGACAGGGTTGGGGCGGGGAGCTGTTTTTT.

The rearrangement joins TRBV6-6 to TRBJ2-2; 7 positions match TRBD2. CDR3 length: 15 residues. Trimming removed 4 bases from V and 7 bases from J; junction bases left unmatched: 9. The V gene's germline CDR1 is MNHNY and CDR2 SVGAGI (reference sequence). The CDR3 DNA is TGTGCCAGCAGTTGGGGGGGAGACGGGAACGGGGAGCTGTTTTTT. It yields the protein CASSWGGDGNGELFF.

The chain has TRBV3-1 (or the pseudogene TRBV3-2) and TRBJ2-7; D gene unclear. CDR1 LGHDT and CDR2 YNNKEL come from the germline V gene (reference sequence). The CDR3 totals 13 residues. V dropped 3 bases and J dropped 0 bases, with 6 bases sitting between them. The CDR3 DNA is TGTGCCAGCAGCCATATTTCCTCCTACGAGCAGTACTTC. The encoded protein is CASSHISSYEQYF.

The V gene is TRBV7-2, the J gene TRBJ1-1; D gene unclear. Per germline, CDR1 SGHTA and CDR2 FQGNSA. V was shortened by 2 bases and J by 8 bases, with 9 bases between the two germline ends. The CDR3 runs to 12 residues. The CDR3 reads CASSLNRAEAFF. The CDR3 DNA follows: TGTGCCAGCAGCTTAAATCGTGCAGAAGCTTTCTTT.

The chain carries TRBV19 and TRBJ1-4; maybe TRBD1 (5 bases). The length of the CDR3 is 15 residues. V gave up 1 base and J gave up 0 bases, with 6 bases separating them. From germline, CDR1 is LNHDA and CDR2 SQIVND (reference sequence). The CDR3 loop is CASSIVTATNEKLFF. CDR3 sequence (DNA): TGTGCCAGTAGTATAGTGACAGCAACTAATGAAAAACTGTTTTTT.

The chain recombines TRBV7-2 with TRBJ2-5; maybe TRBD1 (6 bases). The CDR3 extends over 14 amino acids. Trimming left V 4 bases short and J 1 base short, with 10 bases between. Germline assignment: CDR1 SGHTA and CDR2 FQGNSA. As DNA, the CDR3 is TGTGCCAGCAGCTCCCGGACAGCCCAAGAGACCCAGTACTTC. It encodes CASSSRTAQETQYF.

The chain couples TRBV7-3 to TRBJ1-2, with 9 positions matching TRBD1. V was clipped by 3 bases and J by 8 bases; unmatched bases: 7. This CDR3 has 14 amino acids. Germline CDR1 SGHTA, CDR2 FQGTGA. CDR3 sequence reads: CASSFDPTGGGYTF. CDR3 sequence (DNA): TGTGCCAGCAGCTTCGATCCTACAGGGGGCGGCTACACCTTC.